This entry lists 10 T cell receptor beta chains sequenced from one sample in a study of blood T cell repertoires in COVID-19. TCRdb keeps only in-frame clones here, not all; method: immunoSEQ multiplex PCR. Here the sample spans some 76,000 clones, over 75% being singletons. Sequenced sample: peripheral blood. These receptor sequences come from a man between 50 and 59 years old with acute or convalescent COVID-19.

The CDR3 reads CASTLGQGAFGYTF. The CDR3 nucleotides are TGTGCCAGTACCCTAGGACAGGGGGCTTTTGGCTACACCTTC. The rearrangement links TRBV19 to TRBJ1-2; 11 bases match TRBD1. J lost 7 bases, V lost 7 bases, and 8 bases had no gene match. There are 14 residues in the CDR3. Germline CDR1 LNHDA, CDR2 SQIVND (reference sequence).

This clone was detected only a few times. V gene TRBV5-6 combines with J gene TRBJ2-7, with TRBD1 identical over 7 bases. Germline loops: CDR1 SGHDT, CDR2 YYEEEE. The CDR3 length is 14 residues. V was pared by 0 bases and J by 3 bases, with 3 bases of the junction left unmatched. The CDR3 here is CASSLGDSDYEQYF. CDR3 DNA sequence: TGTGCCAGCAGCTTGGGGGACAGTGACTACGAGCAGTACTTC.

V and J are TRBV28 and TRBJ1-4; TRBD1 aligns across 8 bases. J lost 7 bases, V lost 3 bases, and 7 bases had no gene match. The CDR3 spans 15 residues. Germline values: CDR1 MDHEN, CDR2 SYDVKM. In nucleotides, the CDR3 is TGTGCCAGCAGTTTCCAGACAGGGGTTACTGAAAAACTGTTTTTT. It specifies CASSFQTGVTEKLFF.

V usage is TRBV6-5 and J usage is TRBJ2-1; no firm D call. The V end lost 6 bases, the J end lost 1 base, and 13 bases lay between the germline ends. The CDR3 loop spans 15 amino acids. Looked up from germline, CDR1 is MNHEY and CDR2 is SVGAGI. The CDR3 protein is CASSRVSGSYNEQFF. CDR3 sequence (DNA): TGTGCCAGCAGCCGGGTTTCGGGTTCCTACAATGAGCAGTTCTTC.

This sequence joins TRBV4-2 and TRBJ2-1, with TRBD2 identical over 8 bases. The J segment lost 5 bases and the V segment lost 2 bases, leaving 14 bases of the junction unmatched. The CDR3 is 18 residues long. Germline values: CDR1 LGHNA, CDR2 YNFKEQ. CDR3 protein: CASSQRLGGAGVDNEQFF. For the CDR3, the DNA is TGTGCCAGCAGCCAAAGATTGGGGGGAGCGGGAGTTGACAATGAGCAGTTCTTC.

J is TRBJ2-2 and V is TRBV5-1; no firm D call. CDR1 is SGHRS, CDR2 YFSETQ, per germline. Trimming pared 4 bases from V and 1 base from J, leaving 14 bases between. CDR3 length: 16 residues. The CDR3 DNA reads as TGCGCCAGCAGCATAAACTCTGCCTTGAACACCGGGGAGCTGTTTTTT. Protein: CASSINSALNTGELFF.

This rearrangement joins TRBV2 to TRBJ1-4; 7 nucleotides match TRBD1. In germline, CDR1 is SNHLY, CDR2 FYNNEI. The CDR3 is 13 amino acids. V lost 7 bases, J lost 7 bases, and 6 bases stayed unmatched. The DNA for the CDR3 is TGTGCCAGCAAGACTGGACAGGTTGAAAAACTGTTTTTT. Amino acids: CASKTGQVEKLFF.

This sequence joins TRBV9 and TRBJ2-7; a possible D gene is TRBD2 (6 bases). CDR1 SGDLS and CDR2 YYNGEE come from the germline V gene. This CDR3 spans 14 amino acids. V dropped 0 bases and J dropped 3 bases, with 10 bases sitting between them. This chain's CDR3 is CASSVDAGNYEQYF. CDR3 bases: TGTGCCAGCAGCGTAGATGCGGGAAACTACGAGCAGTACTTC.

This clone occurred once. CDR3 sequence (DNA): TGTGCCAGCAGTGGCTTAGGCGGGAGAGGGGGCGAGCAGTACTTC. This sequence encodes CASSGLGGRGGEQYF. The rearrangement joins TRBV2 to TRBJ2-7, with D maybe TRBD2 (7 bases). The CDR3 runs 15 residues. V lost 4 bases and J lost 6, with 19 bases in between. Per the germline V gene, CDR1 is SNHLY and CDR2 is FYNNEI.

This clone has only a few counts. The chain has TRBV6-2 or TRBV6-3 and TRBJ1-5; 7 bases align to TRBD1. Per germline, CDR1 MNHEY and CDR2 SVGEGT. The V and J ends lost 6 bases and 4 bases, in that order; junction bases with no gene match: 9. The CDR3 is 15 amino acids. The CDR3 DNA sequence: TGTGCCAGCAGCAGAGAGGACAGGAGTAATCAGCCCCAGCATTTT. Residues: CASSREDRSNQPQHF.